This is a list of T cell receptor beta chains from one sample in a study of cytomegalovirus exposure and HLA in healthy donors. Clones were sequenced by immunoSEQ multiplex PCR, and TCRdb holds only the in-frame ones, with some missing. The table includes 150,000 to 200,000 clones, approximately 83% detected once. Material for sequencing was PBMCs. These receptors all stem from a young woman in good health and CMV-seropositive. Both conserved end residues are part of each CDR3. Fields, in order: J gene, V gene, D gene, clone size, CDR3 protein, CDR3 DNA. The D gene is left open where the match is weak. Where a row states a size, it is once, few, many or the class of an expanded clone; other rows omit it.

j_gene: TRBJ2-1
v_gene: TRBV5-1
d_gene: TRBD2
abundance: -
CDR3aa: CASSLVAGAAGDEQFF
CDR3nt: TGCGCCAGCAGCTTGGTAGCGGGGGCGGCCGGCGATGAGCAGTTCTTC

j_gene: TRBJ1-5
v_gene: TRBV7-9
d_gene: TRBD1
abundance: -
CDR3aa: CASSAHTGQGQPQHF
CDR3nt: TGTGCCAGCAGCGCACATACGGGACAGGGCCAGCCCCAGCATTTT

j_gene: TRBJ2-2
v_gene: TRBV4-2
d_gene: TRBD2
abundance: -
CDR3aa: CASRPGLAVTGELFF
CDR3nt: TGTGCCAGCAGGCCGGGACTAGCGGTTACCGGGGAGCTGTTTTTT

j_gene: TRBJ2-7
v_gene: TRBV5-1
d_gene: TRBD1
abundance: few
CDR3aa: CASSRTGQEGEQYF
CDR3nt: TGCGCCAGCAGCAGAACGGGACAGGAGGGCGAGCAGTACTTC

j_gene: TRBJ1-1
v_gene: TRBV5-5
d_gene: -
abundance: -
CDR3aa: CASSLRTARLNTEAFF
CDR3nt: TGTGCCAGCAGCTTGAGGACAGCCCGGCTGAACACTGAAGCTTTCTTT

j_gene: TRBJ2-3
v_gene: TRBV15
d_gene: -
abundance: -
CDR3aa: CATSRGDSSRTQYF
CDR3nt: TGTGCCACCAGCAGAGGGGACTCTAGTCGTACGCAGTATTTT

j_gene: TRBJ1-4
v_gene: TRBV7-6
d_gene: TRBD1
abundance: -
CDR3aa: CASSRDTVRGVGKLFF
CDR3nt: TGTGCCAGCAGCCGCGACACGGTCAGGGGGGTTGGAAAACTGTTTTTT

j_gene: TRBJ1-3
v_gene: TRBV9
d_gene: TRBD1
abundance: -
CDR3aa: CASSTRGDSSGNTIYF
CDR3nt: TGTGCCAGCAGCACTCGCGGGGACAGCTCTGGAAACACCATATATTTT

j_gene: TRBJ2-5
v_gene: TRBV4-3
d_gene: TRBD2
abundance: -
CDR3aa: CASSQSGLAGGGVQYF
CDR3nt: TGCGCCAGCAGCCAATCCGGACTAGCGGGGGGCGGGGTCCAGTACTTC

j_gene: TRBJ2-1
v_gene: TRBV2
d_gene: TRBD1
abundance: -
CDR3aa: CASSAKTGGGEQFF
CDR3nt: TGTGCCAGCAGCGCTAAGACAGGGGGCGGGGAGCAGTTCTTC

j_gene: TRBJ2-3
v_gene: TRBV29-1
d_gene: -
abundance: -
CDR3aa: CSVPYRVADTQYF
CDR3nt: TGCAGCGTGCCATACAGGGTCGCAGATACGCAGTATTTT

j_gene: TRBJ1-2
v_gene: TRBV5-1
d_gene: TRBD1
abundance: -
CDR3aa: CASSLDRGYGYTF
CDR3nt: TGCGCCAGCAGCTTGGACAGGGGCTATGGCTACACCTTC

j_gene: TRBJ2-4
v_gene: TRBV18
d_gene: -
abundance: -
CDR3aa: CASSPPAGAKNIQYF
CDR3nt: TGTGCCAGCTCACCACCGGCAGGGGCCAAAAACATTCAGTACTTC

j_gene: TRBJ2-2
v_gene: TRBV2
d_gene: TRBD2
abundance: -
CDR3aa: CASRTGGRQNTGELFF
CDR3nt: TGTGCCAGCAGGACGGGGGGACGACAGAACACCGGGGAGCTGTTTTTT

j_gene: TRBJ2-3
v_gene: TRBV27
d_gene: -
abundance: -
CDR3aa: CASSLSDSTDTQYF
CDR3nt: TGTGCCAGCAGTTTATCCGACAGCACAGATACGCAATATTTT

j_gene: TRBJ2-5
v_gene: TRBV11-2
d_gene: -
abundance: once
CDR3aa: CASSPPHQETQYF
CDR3nt: TGTGCCAGCAGCCCCCCTCACCAAGAGACCCAGTACTTC

j_gene: TRBJ2-1
v_gene: TRBV28
d_gene: -
abundance: -
CDR3aa: CASRETNDEQFF
CDR3nt: TGTGCCAGCCGAGAGACTAACGATGAGCAGTTCTTC

j_gene: TRBJ1-1
v_gene: TRBV18
d_gene: -
abundance: -
CDR3aa: CASSAEQILNTEAFF
CDR3nt: TGTGCCAGCTCCGCAGAACAGATACTGAACACTGAAGCTTTCTTT

j_gene: TRBJ2-3
v_gene: TRBV4-1
d_gene: -
abundance: -
CDR3aa: CASSQRFQAGTDTQYF
CDR3nt: TGCGCCAGCAGCCAACGATTTCAAGCCGGCACAGATACGCAGTATTTT

j_gene: TRBJ1-1
v_gene: TRBV2
d_gene: -
abundance: -
CDR3aa: CASSELGQAEAFF
CDR3nt: TGTGCCAGCAGTGAACTGGGGCAAGCCGAAGCTTTCTTT

j_gene: TRBJ2-3
v_gene: TRBV7-3
d_gene: -
abundance: -
CDR3aa: CASSGRPSLQDTQYF
CDR3nt: TGTGCCAGCAGCGGGCGGCCTAGCCTACAAGATACGCAGTATTTT

j_gene: TRBJ2-5
v_gene: TRBV18
d_gene: -
abundance: -
CDR3aa: CASSPGQQETQYF
CDR3nt: TGTGCCAGCTCCCCTGGACAGCAAGAGACCCAGTACTTC

j_gene: TRBJ1-5
v_gene: TRBV6-5
d_gene: -
abundance: -
CDR3aa: CASSLGANQPQHF
CDR3nt: TGTGCCAGCAGTCTAGGGGCCAACCAGCCCCAGCATTTT

j_gene: TRBJ1-1
v_gene: TRBV10-2
d_gene: TRBD1
abundance: -
CDR3aa: CASSELDRGTEAFF
CDR3nt: TGCGCCAGCAGTGAGCTGGACAGGGGCACTGAAGCTTTCTTT